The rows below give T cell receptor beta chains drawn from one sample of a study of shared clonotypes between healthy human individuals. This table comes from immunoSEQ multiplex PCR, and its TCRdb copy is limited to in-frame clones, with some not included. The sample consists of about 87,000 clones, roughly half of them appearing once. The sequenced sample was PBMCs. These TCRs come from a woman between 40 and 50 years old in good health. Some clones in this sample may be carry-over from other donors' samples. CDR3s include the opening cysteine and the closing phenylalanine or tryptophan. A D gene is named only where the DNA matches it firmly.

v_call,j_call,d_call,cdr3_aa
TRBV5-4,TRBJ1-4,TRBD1,CASSADREYEKLFF
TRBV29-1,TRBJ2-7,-,CSVRKGYEQYF
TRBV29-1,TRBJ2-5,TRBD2,CSVGVVAGGETQYF
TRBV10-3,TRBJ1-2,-,CAISDRVNYGYTF
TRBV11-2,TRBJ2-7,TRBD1,CASSSDRVGEQYF
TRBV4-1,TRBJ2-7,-,CASSQGAGGEQYF
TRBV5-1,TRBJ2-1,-,CASSLDGRGNEQFF
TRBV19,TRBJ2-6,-,CASSITASSGANVLTF
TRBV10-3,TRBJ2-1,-,CAISVDREAGQFF
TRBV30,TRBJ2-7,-,CAWSAMTPPNYIWYF
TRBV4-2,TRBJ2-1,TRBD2,CASSLLSGSYNEQFF
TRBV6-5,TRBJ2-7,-,CATGRGNSHEQYF
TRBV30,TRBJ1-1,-,CAWRGSSNTEAFF
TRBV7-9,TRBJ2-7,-,CASRGGPYEQYF
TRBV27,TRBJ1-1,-,CASSNQGRTEAFF
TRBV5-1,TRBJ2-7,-,CASSLVGLGSEQYF
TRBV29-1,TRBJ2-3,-,CSVGQVTDTQYF
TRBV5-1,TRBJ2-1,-,CASSLEAEQFF
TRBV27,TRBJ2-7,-,CASSKQGEGYEQYF
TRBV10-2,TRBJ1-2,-,CASSELRRDGYTF
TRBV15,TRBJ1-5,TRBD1,CATSRGQGNQPQHF
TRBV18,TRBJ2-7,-,CASSPPVRGEQYF
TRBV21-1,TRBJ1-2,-,CASSILRGYTF
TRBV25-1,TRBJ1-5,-,CASSLGRERPSNQPQHF
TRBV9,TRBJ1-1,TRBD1,CASSERQGRTEAFF
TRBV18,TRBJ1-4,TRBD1,CASSPRDRAPGPHEKLFF
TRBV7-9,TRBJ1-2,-,CASSFARGYGYTF
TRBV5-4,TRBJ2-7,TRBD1,CASSSTTGTAAYEQYF
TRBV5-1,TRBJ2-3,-,CASSLEGRIADTQYF
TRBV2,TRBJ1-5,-,CASRGSNQPQHF
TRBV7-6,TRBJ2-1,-,CASSLEAWSSYNEQFF
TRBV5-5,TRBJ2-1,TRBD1,CASSQDWDRDYNEQFF
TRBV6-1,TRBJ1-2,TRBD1,CASSRNPGTGGGYTF
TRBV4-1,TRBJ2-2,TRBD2,CASSHRLAGEPLRVTGELFF
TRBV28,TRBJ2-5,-,CASSPTDYQETQYF
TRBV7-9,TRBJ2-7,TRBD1,CASSLPGGTGYEQYF
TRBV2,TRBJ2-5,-,CASNLKETQYF
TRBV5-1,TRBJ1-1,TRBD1,CASSRGQLGDTEAFF
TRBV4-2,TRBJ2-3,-,CASSSVGSDTQYF
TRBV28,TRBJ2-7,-,CASNRPPGLGNYEQYF
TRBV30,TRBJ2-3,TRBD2,CAWELAGEDTQYF
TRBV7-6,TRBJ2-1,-,CASSLAAYNEQFF
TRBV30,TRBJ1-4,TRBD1,CAWSGTGRHEKLFF
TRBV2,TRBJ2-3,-,CASSGPFLDTQYF